This T cell receptor beta chain is drawn from a study of cytomegalovirus exposure and HLA in healthy donors. Study-level results: On later analysis, the bulk of CMV-associated TCR beta chains appeared to be HLA-restricted. Several of the most significant clusters appeared, in a later analysis, to be linked to common viral pathogens.

Only one count was recorded for this clone. Its cognate antigen is unknown. V was trimmed by 6 bases and J by 0 bases, leaving 14 bases between them. Germline assignment: CDR1 MNHNY and CDR2 SVGAGI (reference sequence). The CDR3 is made up of 15 amino acids. 13 Jbeta primers and 60 Vbeta primers were used for the PCR. The assay was immunoSEQ multiplex PCR, and TCRdb's table has in-frame clones only and misses some. Among under 150,000 clones, about three quarters were seen once, and the ten largest hold about 2.4%. The sequence was obtained from a woman aged 60-75 years in good health and CMV-seropositive. The source material was PBMCs. The genes are TRBV6-6 and TRBJ1-1, with D tentatively TRBD1 (6 bases). CDR3 region: CASRESDRMNTEAFF. CDR3 nucleotide sequence: TGTGCCAGCAGAGAATCGGACAGAATGAACACTGAAGCTTTCTTT.